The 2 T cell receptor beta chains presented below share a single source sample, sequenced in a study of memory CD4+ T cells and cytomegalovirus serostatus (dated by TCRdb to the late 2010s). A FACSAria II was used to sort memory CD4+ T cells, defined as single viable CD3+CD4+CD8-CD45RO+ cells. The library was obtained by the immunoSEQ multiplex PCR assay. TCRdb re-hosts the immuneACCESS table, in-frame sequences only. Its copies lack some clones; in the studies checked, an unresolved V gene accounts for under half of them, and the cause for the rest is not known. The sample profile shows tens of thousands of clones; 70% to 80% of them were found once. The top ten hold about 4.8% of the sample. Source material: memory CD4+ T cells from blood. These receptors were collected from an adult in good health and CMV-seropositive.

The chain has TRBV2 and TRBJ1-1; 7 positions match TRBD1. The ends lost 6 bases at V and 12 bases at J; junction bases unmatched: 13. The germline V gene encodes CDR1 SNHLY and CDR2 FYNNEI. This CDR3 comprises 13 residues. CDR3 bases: TGTGCCAGCAGGACGGGGACAGTCCCCGAGACTTTCTTT. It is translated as CASRTGTVPETFF.

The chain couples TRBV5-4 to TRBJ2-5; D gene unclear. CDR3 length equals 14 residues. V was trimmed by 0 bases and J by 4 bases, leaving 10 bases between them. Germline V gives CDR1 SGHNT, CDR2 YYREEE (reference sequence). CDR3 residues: CASSLVGVLETQYF. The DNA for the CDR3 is TGTGCCAGCAGCTTGGTAGGCGTTTTAGAGACCCAGTACTTC.